Listed below are T cell receptor beta chains from one sample, sequenced in a study of CD8 T cells in ankylosing spondylitis. One entry per CDR3 protein, called by TCRdb with MiXCR from the 5' RACE reads. This table holds some 840,000 distinct CDR3 sequences, about 11% found once. Material: blood, either unsorted or a sorted T cell fraction (not recorded which). The receptors here all came from a male donor with ankylosing spondylitis. The CDR3 runs from the conserved cysteine through the conserved F or W. D genes are given only for firm matches. The size of a clone is reported for some rows only, either as once, few or many, or as a class for expanded clones.

d_gene,j_gene,v_gene,abundance,CDR3nt,CDR3aa
TRBD1,TRBJ1-1,TRBV4-3,.,TGCGCCAGCAGCCAAGAACCCGTCAGGGGGCGAACTGAAGCTTTCTTT,CASSQEPVRGRTEAFF
.,TRBJ2-1,TRBV7-9,many,TGTGCCAGCCAGGGCGTCTCCTACAATGAGCAGTTCTTC,CASQGVSYNEQFF
.,TRBJ2-1,TRBV5-1,many,TGCGCCAGCAGCTTGGTAGTAGCGGCCTACAATGAGCAGTTCTTC,CASSLVVAAYNEQFF
TRBD1,TRBJ2-4,TRBV20-1,.,TGCAGTGCTAGAGCCGGGACAGAAAACATTCAGTACTTC,CSARAGTENIQYF
.,TRBJ2-5,TRBV5-6,.,TGTGCCAGCAGCTATGGAGCAGACCAAGAGACCCAGTACTTC,CASSYGADQETQYF
.,TRBJ2-3,TRBV20-1,.,TGCTGTGCTACAGAAGGGGGACAATACACAGATACGCAGTATTTT,CCATEGGQYTDTQYF
.,TRBJ1-2,TRBV9,many,TGTGCCAGCAGCGTAGAGCGGAGGGGTTTTGGTGGCTACACCTTC,CASSVERRGFGGYTF
TRBD2,TRBJ2-7,TRBV20-1,few,TGCAGTGCTCGGACTAGCGGGAGGCTGGCCTACGAGCAGTACTTC,CSARTSGRLAYEQYF
.,TRBJ2-5,TRBV18,.,TGTGCCAGCTCACCAATTTGGGACTCCTCCTTCGAGACCCAGTACTTC,CASSPIWDSSFETQYF
TRBD1,TRBJ2-1,TRBV4-2,few,TGTGCCAGCAGCCAAGTAGGGACAGGGGTAGGGGAGCAGTTCTTC,CASSQVGTGVGEQFF
TRBD1,TRBJ2-6,TRBV11-1,few,TGTGCCTGCCCCCAATTTTTCAGGGGGAACTCTGGGGCCAACGTCCTGACTTTC,CACPQFFRGNSGANVLTF
.,TRBJ1-5,TRBV7-2,few,TGTGCCAGCAGCTTAGAGAGGCAACTTAATCAGCCCCAGCATTTT,CASSLERQLNQPQHF
TRBD2,TRBJ2-1,TRBV10-3,few,TGTGCCATCAGTGCGGAGCGGGAGGCGCACAATGAGCAGTTCTTC,CAISAEREAHNEQFF
TRBD2,TRBJ2-2,TRBV12-3/TRBV12-4,few,TGTGCCAGCAGTTTGTGGGGGAGGGGCGGCACCGGGGAGCTGTTTTTT,CASSLWGRGGTGELFF
.,TRBJ1-5,TRBV4-3,.,TGCGCCAGCAGCCAAGAACCAGAAGGGGGGAACAATCAGCCCCAGCATTTT,CASSQEPEGGNNQPQHF
.,TRBJ2-3,TRBV20-1,few,TGCAGTGTTTTACTAGCCCGCACAGATACGCAGTATTTT,CSVLLARTDTQYF
TRBD1,TRBJ2-3,TRBV7-2,.,TGTGCCAGCAGCCACCCCCGGACAGGAGGACCCCCAGATACGCAGTATTTT,CASSHPRTGGPPDTQYF
TRBD2,TRBJ2-5,TRBV20-1,many,TGCAGTGCTAGCGGACTAGCGGAAGAGACCCAGTACTTC,CSASGLAEETQYF
.,TRBJ1-2,TRBV24-1,many,TGTGCCACCAGTGATTCGGGGGCAGGCTATGGCTACACCTTC,CATSDSGAGYGYTF
.,TRBJ2-7,TRBV4-2,.,TGTGCCAGCAGCCCCAGACCGGGCGGTGGGCACGAGCAGTACTTC,CASSPRPGGGHEQYF
.,TRBJ2-7,TRBV20-1,many,TGCAGTGCTCGGACCATAACCTACGAGCAGTACTTC,CSARTITYEQYF
TRBD1,TRBJ1-2,TRBV4-1,few,TGCGCCAGCAGCCCTTGGACAGGGGAGGGCTACACCTTC,CASSPWTGEGYTF
.,TRBJ1-3,TRBV5-5,.,TGTGCCAGCAGCTTAGCCTACCTAGACACCATATATTTT,CASSLAYLDTIYF
.,TRBJ1-1,TRBV4-3,.,TGCGCCAGCAGCCAAGCTAGTTTGAACACTGAAGCTTTCTTT,CASSQASLNTEAFF